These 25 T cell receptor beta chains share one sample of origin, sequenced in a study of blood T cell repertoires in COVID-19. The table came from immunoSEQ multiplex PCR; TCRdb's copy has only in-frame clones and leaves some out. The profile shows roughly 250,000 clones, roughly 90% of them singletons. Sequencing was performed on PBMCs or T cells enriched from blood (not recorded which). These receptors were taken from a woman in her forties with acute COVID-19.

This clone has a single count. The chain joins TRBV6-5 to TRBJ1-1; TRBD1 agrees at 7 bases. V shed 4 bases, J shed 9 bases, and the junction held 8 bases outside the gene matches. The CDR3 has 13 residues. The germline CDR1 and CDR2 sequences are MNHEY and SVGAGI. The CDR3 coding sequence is TGTGCCAGCAGTTTTGACAGGGCTCGTAAAGCTTTCTTT. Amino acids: CASSFDRARKAFF.

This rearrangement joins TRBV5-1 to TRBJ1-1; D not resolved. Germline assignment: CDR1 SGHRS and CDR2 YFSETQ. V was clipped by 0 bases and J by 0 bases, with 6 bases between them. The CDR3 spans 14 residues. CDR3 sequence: CASSLGAVNTEAFF. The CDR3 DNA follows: TGCGCCAGCAGCTTGGGGGCCGTGAACACTGAAGCTTTCTTT.

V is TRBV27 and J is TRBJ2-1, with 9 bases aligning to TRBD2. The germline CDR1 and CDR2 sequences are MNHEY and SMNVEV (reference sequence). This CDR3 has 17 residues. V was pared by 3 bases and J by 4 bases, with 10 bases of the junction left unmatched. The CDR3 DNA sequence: TGTGCCAGCAGTTTGGGCCGGGGAGCGGGAGGATACAATGAGCAGTTCTTC. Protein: CASSLGRGAGGYNEQFF.

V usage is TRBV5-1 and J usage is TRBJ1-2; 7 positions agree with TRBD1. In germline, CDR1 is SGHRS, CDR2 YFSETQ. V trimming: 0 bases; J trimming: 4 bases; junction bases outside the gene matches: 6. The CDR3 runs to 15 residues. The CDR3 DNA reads TGCGCCAGCAGCTTGGTTTCGGACAGGTCCTATGGCTACACCTTC. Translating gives CASSLVSDRSYGYTF.

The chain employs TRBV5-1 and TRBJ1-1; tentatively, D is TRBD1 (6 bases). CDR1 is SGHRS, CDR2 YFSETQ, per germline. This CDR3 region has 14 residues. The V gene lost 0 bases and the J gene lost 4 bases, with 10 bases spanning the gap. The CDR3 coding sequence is TGCGCCAGCAGCTTGGGTCAGGGGAGCACTGAAGCTTTCTTT. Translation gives CASSLGQGSTEAFF.

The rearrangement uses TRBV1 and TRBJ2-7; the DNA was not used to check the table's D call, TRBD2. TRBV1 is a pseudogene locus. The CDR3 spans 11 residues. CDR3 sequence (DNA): TGCACCAGCAGCTTTCCCTCGGAGCAGTACTTC. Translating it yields CTSSFPSEQYF.

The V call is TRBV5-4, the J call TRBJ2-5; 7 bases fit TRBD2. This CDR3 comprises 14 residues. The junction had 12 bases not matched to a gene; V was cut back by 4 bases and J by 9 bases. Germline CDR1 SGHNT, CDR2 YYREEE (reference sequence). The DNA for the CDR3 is TGTGCCAGCAGCCCTCAAGGCGGACGGGGGGCCCAGTACTTC. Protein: CASSPQGGRGAQYF.

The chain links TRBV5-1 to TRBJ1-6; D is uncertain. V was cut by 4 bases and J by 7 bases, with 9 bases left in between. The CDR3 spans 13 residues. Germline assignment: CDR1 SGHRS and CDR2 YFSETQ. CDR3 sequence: CASSPGANSPLHF. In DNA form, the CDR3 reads TGCGCCAGCAGCCCAGGTGCGAATTCACCCCTCCACTTT.

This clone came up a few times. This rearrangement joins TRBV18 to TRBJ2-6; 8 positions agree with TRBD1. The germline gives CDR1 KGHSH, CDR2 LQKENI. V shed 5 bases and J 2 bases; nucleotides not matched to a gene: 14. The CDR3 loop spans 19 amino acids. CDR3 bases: TGTGCCAGCTCAACTTTCACCGGGACAGGCCTTACTGGGGCCAACGTCCTGACTTTC. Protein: CASSTFTGTGLTGANVLTF.

As DNA, the CDR3 is TGCGCCAGCAGCCGCGGACTAGCGGGACTCAATGAGCAGTTCTTC. Protein: CASSRGLAGLNEQFF. The gene calls are TRBV5-1 and TRBJ2-1; TRBD2 matches at 12 bases. CDR3 length: 15 residues. Germline V lookup: CDR1 SGHRS, CDR2 YFSETQ. V was pared by 4 bases and J by 6 bases, with 5 bases of the junction left unmatched. The complete variable domain, with remaining parts taken from reference TRBV5-1 and TRBJ2-1, reads KAGVTQTPRYLIKTRGQQVTLSCSPISGHRSVSWYQQTPGQGLQFLFEYFSETQRNKGNFPGRFSGRQFSNSRSEMNVSTLELGDSALYLCASSRGLAGLNEQFFGPGTRLTVL.

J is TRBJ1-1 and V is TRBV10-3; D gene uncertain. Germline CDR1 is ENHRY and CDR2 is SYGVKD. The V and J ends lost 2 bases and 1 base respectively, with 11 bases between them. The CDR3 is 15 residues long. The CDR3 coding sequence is TGTGCCATCAGTGAGGGGAGGAGAGGGAACACTGAAGCTTTCTTT. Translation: CAISEGRRGNTEAFF.

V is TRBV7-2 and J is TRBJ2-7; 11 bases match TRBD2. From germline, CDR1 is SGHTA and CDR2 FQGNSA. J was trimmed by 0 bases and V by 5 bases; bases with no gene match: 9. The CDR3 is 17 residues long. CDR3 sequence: CASSRTSGSSSSYEQYF. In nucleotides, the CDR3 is TGTGCCAGCAGCAGGACTAGCGGGTCATCAAGCTCCTACGAGCAGTACTTC.

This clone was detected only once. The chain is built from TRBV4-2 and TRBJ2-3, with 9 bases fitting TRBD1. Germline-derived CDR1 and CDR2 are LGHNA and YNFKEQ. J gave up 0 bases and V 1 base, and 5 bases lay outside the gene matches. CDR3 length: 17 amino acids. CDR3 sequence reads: CASSQVGGQGSTDTQYF. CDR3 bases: TGTGCCAGCAGCCAAGTCGGCGGACAGGGGAGCACAGATACGCAGTATTTT.

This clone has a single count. The CDR3: CASSPYRGHNEQFF. The DNA of the CDR3 is TGTGCCAGTAGTCCCTACAGGGGCCACAATGAGCAGTTCTTC. The V gene is TRBV19, the J gene TRBJ2-1; 7 bases agree with TRBD1. With V trimmed by 5 bases and J by 5 bases, 6 bases remained unmatched. The germline gives CDR1 LNHDA, CDR2 SQIVND (reference sequence). The CDR3 contains 14 residues. The whole variable domain, filled in from reference TRBV19 and TRBJ2-1, reads DGGITQSPKYLFRKEGQNVTLSCEQNLNHDAMYWYRQDPGQGLRLIYYSQIVNDFQKGDIAEGYSVSREKKESFPLTVTSAQKNPTAFYLCASSPYRGHNEQFFGPGTRLTVL.

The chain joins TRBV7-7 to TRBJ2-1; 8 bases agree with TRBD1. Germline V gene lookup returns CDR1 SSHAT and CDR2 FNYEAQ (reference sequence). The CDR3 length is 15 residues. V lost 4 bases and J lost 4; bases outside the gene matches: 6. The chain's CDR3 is CASSSGTGPYNEQFF. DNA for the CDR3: TGTGCCAGCAGCTCCGGGACAGGCCCATACAATGAGCAGTTCTTC.

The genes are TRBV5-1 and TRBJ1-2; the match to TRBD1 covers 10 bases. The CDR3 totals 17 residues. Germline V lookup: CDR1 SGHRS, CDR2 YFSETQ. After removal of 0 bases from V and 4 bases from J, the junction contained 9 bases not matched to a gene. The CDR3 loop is CASSLAVPGTGVYGYTF. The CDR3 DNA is TGCGCCAGCAGCTTGGCGGTGCCCGGGACAGGGGTCTATGGCTACACCTTC.

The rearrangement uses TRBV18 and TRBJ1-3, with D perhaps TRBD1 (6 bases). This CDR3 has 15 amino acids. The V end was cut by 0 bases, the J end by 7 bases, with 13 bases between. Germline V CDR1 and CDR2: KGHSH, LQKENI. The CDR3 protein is CASSPPTGTRNTIYF. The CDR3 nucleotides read TGTGCCAGCTCACCACCAACGGGGACACGCAACACCATATATTTT.

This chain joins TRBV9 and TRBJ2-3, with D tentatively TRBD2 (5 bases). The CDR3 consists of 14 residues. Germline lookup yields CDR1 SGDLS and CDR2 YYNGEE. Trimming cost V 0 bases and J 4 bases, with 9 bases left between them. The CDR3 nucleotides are TGTGCCAGCAGCGTAGATATTAGCGCAGATACGCAGTATTTT. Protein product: CASSVDISADTQYF.

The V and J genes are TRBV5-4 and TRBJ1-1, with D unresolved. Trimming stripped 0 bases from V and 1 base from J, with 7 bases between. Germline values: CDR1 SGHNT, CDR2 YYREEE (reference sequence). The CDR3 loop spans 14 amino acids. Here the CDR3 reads CASSLVGPNTEAFF. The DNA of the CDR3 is TGTGCCAGCAGCTTGGTTGGCCCGAACACTGAAGCTTTCTTT.

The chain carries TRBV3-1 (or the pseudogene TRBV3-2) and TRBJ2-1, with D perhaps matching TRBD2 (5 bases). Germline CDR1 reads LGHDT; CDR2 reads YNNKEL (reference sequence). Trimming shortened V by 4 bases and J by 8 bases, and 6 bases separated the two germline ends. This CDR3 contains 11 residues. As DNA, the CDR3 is TGTGCCAGCAGCCGAGCGGATGAGCAGTTCTTC. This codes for CASSRADEQFF.

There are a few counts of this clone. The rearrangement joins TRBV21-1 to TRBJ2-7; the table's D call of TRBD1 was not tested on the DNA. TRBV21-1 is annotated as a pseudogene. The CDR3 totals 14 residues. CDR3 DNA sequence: TGTGCCAGCAGCAAAGGGGCCCTAAGCTACGAGCAGTACTTC. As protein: CASSKGALSYEQYF.

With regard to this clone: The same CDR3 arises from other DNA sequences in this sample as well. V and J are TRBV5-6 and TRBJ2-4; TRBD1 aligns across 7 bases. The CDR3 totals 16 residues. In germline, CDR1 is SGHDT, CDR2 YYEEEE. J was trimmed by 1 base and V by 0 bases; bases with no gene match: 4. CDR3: CASSLGQGAAKNIQYF. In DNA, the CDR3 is TGTGCCAGCAGCTTGGGACAGGGAGCTGCCAAAAACATTCAGTACTTC.

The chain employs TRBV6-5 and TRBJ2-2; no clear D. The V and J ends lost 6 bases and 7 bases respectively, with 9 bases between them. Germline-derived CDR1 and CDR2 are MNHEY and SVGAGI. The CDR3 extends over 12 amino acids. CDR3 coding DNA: TGTGCCAGCAGAGAGCGAGTCGGGGAGCTGTTTTTT. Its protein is CASRERVGELFF.

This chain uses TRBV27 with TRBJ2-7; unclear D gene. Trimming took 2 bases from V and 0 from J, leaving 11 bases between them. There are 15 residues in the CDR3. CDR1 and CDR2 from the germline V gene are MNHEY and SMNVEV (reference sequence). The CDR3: CASSLKAGGSYEQYF. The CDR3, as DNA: TGTGCCAGCAGTTTAAAGGCCGGCGGCTCCTACGAGCAGTACTTC.

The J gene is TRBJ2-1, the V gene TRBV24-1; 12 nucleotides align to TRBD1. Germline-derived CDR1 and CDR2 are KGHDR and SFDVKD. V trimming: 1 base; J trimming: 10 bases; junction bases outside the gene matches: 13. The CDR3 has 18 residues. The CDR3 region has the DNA TGTGCCACCAGTGATTTTCGCGCAAGTGGGACAGGGGGCCTGGAGCAGTTCTTC. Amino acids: CATSDFRASGTGGLEQFF.